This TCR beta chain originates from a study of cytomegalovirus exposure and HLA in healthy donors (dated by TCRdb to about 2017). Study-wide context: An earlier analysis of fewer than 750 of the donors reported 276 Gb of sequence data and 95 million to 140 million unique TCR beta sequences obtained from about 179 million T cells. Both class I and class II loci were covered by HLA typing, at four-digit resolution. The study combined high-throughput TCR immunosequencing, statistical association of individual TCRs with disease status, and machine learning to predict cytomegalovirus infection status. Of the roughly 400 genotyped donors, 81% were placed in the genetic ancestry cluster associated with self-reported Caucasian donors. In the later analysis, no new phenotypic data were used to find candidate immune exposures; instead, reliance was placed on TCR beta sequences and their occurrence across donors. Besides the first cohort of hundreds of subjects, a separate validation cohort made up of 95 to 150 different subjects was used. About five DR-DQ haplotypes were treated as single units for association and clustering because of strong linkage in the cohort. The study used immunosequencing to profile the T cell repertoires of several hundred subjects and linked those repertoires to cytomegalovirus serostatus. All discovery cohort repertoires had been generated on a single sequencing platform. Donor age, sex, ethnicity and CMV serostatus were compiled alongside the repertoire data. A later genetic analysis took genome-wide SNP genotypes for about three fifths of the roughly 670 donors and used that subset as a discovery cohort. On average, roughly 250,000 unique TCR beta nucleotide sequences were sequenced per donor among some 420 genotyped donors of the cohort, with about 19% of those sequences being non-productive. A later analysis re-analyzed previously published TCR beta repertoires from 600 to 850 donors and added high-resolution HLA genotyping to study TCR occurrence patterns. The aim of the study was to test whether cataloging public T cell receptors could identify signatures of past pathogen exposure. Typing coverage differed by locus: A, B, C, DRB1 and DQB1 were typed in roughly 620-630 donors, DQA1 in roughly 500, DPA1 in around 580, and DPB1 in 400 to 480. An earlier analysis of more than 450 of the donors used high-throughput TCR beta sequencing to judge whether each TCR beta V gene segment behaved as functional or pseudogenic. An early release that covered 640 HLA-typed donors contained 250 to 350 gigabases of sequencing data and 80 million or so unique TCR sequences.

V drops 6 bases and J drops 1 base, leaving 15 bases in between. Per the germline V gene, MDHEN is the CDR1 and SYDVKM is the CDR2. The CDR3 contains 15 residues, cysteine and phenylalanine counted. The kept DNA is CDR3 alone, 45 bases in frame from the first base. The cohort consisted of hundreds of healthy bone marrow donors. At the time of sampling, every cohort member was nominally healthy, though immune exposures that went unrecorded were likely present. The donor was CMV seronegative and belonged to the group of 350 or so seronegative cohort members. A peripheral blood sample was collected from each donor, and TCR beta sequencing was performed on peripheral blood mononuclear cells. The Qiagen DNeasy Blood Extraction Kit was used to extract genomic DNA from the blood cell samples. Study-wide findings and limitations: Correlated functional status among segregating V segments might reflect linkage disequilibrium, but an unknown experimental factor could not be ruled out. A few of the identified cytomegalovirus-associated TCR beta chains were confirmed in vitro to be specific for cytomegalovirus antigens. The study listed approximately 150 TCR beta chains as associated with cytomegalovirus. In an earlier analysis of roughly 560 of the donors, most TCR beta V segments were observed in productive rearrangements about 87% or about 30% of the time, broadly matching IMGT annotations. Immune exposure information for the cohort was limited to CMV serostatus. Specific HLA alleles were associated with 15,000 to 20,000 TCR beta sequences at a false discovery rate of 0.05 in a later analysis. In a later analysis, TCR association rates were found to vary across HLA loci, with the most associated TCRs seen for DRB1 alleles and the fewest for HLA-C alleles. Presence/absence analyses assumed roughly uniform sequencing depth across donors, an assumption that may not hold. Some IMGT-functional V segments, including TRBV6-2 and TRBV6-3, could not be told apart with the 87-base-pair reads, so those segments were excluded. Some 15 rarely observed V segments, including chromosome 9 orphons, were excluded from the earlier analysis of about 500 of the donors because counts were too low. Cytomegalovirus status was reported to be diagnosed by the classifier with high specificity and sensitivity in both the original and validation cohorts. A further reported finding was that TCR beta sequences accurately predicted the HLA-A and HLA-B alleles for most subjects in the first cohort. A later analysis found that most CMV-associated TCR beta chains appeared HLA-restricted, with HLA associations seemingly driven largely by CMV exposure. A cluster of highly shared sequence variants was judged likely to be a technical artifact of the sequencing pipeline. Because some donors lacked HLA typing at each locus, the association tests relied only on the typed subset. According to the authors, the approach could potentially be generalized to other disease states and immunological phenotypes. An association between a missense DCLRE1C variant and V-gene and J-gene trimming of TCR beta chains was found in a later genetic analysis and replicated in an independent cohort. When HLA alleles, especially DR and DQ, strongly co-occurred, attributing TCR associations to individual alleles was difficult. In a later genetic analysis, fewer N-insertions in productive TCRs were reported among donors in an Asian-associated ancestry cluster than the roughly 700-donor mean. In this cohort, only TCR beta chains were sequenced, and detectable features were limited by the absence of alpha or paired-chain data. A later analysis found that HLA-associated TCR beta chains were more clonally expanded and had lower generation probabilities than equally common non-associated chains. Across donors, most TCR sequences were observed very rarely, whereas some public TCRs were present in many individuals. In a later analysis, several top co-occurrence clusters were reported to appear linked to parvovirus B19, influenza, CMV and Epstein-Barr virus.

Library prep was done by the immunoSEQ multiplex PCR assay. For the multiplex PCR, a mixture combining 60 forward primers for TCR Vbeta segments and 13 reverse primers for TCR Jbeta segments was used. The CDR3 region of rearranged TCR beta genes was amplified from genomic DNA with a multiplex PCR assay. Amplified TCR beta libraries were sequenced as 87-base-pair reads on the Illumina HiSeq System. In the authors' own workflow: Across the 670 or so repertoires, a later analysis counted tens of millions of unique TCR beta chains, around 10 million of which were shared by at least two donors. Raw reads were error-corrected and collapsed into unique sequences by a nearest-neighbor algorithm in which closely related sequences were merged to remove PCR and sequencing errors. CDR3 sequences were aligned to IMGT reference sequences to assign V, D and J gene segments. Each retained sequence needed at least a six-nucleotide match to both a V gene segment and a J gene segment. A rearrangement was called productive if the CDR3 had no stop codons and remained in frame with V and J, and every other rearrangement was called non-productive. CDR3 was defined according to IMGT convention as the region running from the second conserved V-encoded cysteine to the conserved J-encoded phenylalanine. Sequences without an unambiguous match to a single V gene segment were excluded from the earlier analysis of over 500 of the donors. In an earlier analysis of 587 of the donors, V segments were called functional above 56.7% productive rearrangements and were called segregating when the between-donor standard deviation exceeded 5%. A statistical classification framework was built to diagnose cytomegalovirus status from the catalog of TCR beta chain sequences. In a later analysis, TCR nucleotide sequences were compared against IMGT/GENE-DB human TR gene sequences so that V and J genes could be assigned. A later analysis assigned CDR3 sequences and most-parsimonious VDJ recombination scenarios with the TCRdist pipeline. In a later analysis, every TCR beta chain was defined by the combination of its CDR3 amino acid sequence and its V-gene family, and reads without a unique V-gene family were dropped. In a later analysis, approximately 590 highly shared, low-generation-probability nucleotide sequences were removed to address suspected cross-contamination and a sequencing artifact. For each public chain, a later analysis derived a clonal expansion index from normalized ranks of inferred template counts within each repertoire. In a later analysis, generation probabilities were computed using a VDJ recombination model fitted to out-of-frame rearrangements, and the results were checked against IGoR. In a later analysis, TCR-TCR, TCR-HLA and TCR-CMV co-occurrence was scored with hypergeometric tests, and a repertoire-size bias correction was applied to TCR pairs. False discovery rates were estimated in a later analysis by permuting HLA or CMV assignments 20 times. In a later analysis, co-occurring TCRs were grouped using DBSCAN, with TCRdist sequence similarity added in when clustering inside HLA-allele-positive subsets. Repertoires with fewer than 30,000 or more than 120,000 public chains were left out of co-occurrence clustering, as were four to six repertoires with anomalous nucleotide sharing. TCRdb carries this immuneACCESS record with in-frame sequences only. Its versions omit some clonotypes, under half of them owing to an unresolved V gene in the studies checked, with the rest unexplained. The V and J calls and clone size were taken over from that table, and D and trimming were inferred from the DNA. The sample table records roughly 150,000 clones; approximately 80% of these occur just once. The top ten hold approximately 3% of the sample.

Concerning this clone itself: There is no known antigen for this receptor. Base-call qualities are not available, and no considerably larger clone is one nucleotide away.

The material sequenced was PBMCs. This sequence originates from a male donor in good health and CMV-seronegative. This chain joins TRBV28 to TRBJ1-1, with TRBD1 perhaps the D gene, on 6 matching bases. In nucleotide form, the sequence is TGTGCCAGCAGAACTTCAGGGGATTCGAACACTGAAGCTTTCTTT. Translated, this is CASRTSGDSNTEAFF.